The 8 T cell receptor beta chains below all came from one sample that was sequenced in a study of beta chain features in type 1 diabetes. Reverse transcribing all isolated RNA meant expressed TCRB transcripts were sequenced. Clones were read by immunoSEQ multiplex PCR, and TCRdb kept only the in-frame ones, dropping some. The profile shows around 280,000 clones, 15% of them singletons. These TCRs' antigens remain unknown. Study findings and constraints: For Type 1 diabetes patients, all four CD4+ subsets carried TCRB CDR3s that were moderately but significantly shorter.

The sequenced sample consisted of naive CD4+ T cells from blood. Source of these receptors: a man aged 18 to 30 with type 1 diabetes.

This sequence joins TRBV7-9 and TRBJ2-1; 8 bases fit TRBD2. Germline trimming cut 4 bases from V and 9 bases from J; bases unmatched to any gene: 14. The CDR3 has 16 amino acids. Germline assignment: CDR1 SEHNR and CDR2 FQNEAQ (reference sequence). This CDR3 is CASSSRPGGASTEQFF. CDR3 in DNA: TGTGCCAGCAGCTCCCGGCCGGGGGGGGCTAGCACTGAGCAGTTCTTC.

This clone was observed a handful of times. The V and J genes are TRBV6-5 and TRBJ2-7; a weak D match, TRBD1 (6 bases). The CDR3 has 14 amino acids. Trimming took 5 bases from V and 2 from J, leaving 13 bases between them. The germline gives CDR1 MNHEY, CDR2 SVGAGI. For the CDR3, the DNA is TGTGCCAGCAGTCGAACCCGGGACACCTACGAGCAGTACTTC. It specifies CASSRTRDTYEQYF.

This chain uses TRBV2 with TRBJ2-3, with a possible D match to TRBD2 (6 bases). The germline V gene encodes CDR1 SNHLY and CDR2 FYNNEI. The germline V and J ends were trimmed by 5 bases and 0 bases, with 18 bases remaining between them. The CDR3 runs to 17 residues. The CDR3 region has the DNA TGTGCCAGCAGTCCACTCTGGGGAGGCAGAAGCACAGATACGCAGTATTTT. This sequence encodes CASSPLWGGRSTDTQYF. The full variable domain, completed using reference TRBV2 and TRBJ2-3, is EPEVTQTPSHQVTQMGQEVILRCVPISNHLYFYWYRQILGQKVEFLVSFYNNEISEKSEIFDDQFSVERPDGSNFTLKIRSTKLEDSAMYFCASSPLWGGRSTDTQYFGPGTRLTVL.

V and J are TRBV5-1 and TRBJ2-7, with D perhaps matching TRBD1 (5 bases). CDR1 and CDR2 from the germline V gene are SGHRS and YFSETQ. This CDR3 contains 16 residues. Trimming shortened V by 0 bases and J by 2 bases, and 15 bases separated the two germline ends. CDR3 loop: CASSLAWQGNPYEQYF. CDR3 nucleotide sequence: TGCGCCAGCAGCTTGGCCTGGCAGGGTAATCCCTACGAGCAGTACTTC.

There are a few counts of this clone. The V gene is TRBV29-1, the J gene TRBJ2-1; TRBD2 matches at 11 bases. Per the germline V gene, CDR1 is SQVTM and CDR2 is ANQGSEA. The trim removed 5 bases at V and 4 bases at J, leaving 4 bases unmatched. The CDR3 sequence is 14 residues long. The CDR3 sequence is CSVTLAGEYNEQFF. CDR3 DNA: TGCAGCGTTACACTAGCGGGGGAGTACAATGAGCAGTTCTTC.

The chain carries TRBV9 and TRBJ2-5; 8 bases are a match to TRBD1. The CDR3 length is 14 residues. Per the germline V gene, CDR1 is SGDLS and CDR2 is YYNGEE. J was trimmed by 4 bases and V by 2 bases; bases with no gene match: 4. This CDR3 reads CASSVRTGSETQYF. The DNA of the CDR3 is TGTGCCAGCAGCGTCCGGACAGGGTCAGAGACCCAGTACTTC. The whole variable domain, filled in from reference TRBV9 and TRBJ2-5, reads DSGVTQTPKHLITATGQRVTLRCSPRSGDLSVYWYQQSLDQGLQFLIQYYNGEERAKGNILERFSAQQFPDLHSELNLSSLELGDSALYFCASSVRTGSETQYFGPGTRLLVL.

The sample holds a few counts of this clone. The CDR3 sequence: CASSLAGGLKNEQFF. CDR3 sequence (DNA): TGTGCCAGCAGCTTAGCGGGAGGGCTCAAAAATGAGCAGTTCTTC. The chain uses TRBV7-2 and TRBJ2-1; TRBD2 aligns across 7 bases. Germline trimming cut 0 bases from V and 7 bases from J; bases unmatched to any gene: 6. Germline V lookup: CDR1 SGHTA, CDR2 FQGNSA. The CDR3 covers 15 residues.

V usage is TRBV6-5 and J usage is TRBJ1-1; 8 nucleotides agree with TRBD1. This CDR3 contains 15 residues. Per germline, CDR1 MNHEY and CDR2 SVGAGI. V gave up 5 bases and J gave up 6 bases; unmatched junction bases: 11. Here the CDR3 reads CASSPQGAPRAEAFF. Here the CDR3 DNA reads TGTGCCAGCAGTCCCCAGGGGGCGCCGAGGGCTGAAGCTTTCTTT.